This T cell receptor beta chain came from a study of tumor-infiltrating lymphocytes in localized non-small cell lung cancer. Findings of the study overall: Available tissue quantity limited TCR sequencing to a patient subset.

Only a few counts were recorded for this clone. As yet, its antigen is unknown. V trimming: 4 bases; J trimming: 3 bases; junction bases outside the gene matches: 7. Germline V gene sequence: CDR1 SNHLY, CDR2 FYNNEI. This CDR3 region has 16 residues. Data came from immunoSEQ multiplex PCR; TCRdb stores just in-frame clones and leaves some out. The table lists about 12,000 clones, approximately 65% of them singletons. The receptor's source is a human donor with non-small cell lung cancer. Source material: uninvolved lung tissue not adjacent to the tumor. The V gene is TRBV2, the J gene TRBJ2-7; 12 bases map to TRBD2. The CDR3: CASSGSSGRAFYEQYF. CDR3 sequence (DNA): TGTGCCAGCAGTGGGTCTAGCGGGAGGGCCTTCTACGAGCAGTACTTC.